The 21 T cell receptor beta chains below come from one sample, sequenced in a study of blood T cell repertoires in COVID-19. TCRdb's table, derived via immunoSEQ multiplex PCR, lists solely in-frame clones and lacks some. The table records about 70,000 clones, approximately 83% of them present only once. The sequenced sample was peripheral blood. The receptors were sampled from a woman in her sixties or seventies with acute or convalescent COVID-19.

The chain combines TRBV29-1 with TRBJ2-1; tentatively, D is TRBD1 (5 bases). Germline V lookup: CDR1 SQVTM, CDR2 ANQGSEA. CDR3 size: 13 residues. The V and J ends lost 1 base and 5 bases respectively, with 9 bases between them. CDR3 residues: CSVEATAHNEQFF. CDR3 DNA sequence: TGCAGCGTTGAAGCGACAGCTCACAATGAGCAGTTCTTC.

By share of the sample, this clone is medium-sized (0.01 to 0.1%). The V call is TRBV6-5, the J call TRBJ1-2, with 11 bases fitting TRBD1. Germline-derived CDR1 and CDR2 are MNHEY and SVGAGI. Trimming at V came to 6 bases and at J to 6 bases, leaving 6 bases not matched to a gene. The CDR3 loop spans 14 amino acids. The DNA for the CDR3 is TGTGCCAGCAGACGGGACAGGGGGGATGATGGCTACACCTTC. Protein sequence: CASRRDRGDDGYTF.

The chain recombines TRBV18 with TRBJ1-2, with 10 positions matching TRBD1. Germline V gene lookup returns CDR1 KGHSH and CDR2 LQKENI. The CDR3 is made up of 12 amino acids. Trimming cost V 3 bases and J 9 bases; bases outside gene matches: 1. The CDR3 spells CASSPGQGSYTF. For the CDR3, the DNA is TGTGCCAGCTCACCGGGACAGGGGAGCTACACCTTC.

The chain joins TRBV5-8 to TRBJ1-4, with D maybe TRBD1 (5 bases). CDR1 and CDR2 (germline): SGHTS, YDEGEE. The CDR3 loop spans 18 amino acids. V lost 2 bases and J 0 bases, leaving 17 bases between the germline ends. The CDR3 DNA sequence: TGTGCCAGCAGCTTTAGTTTGTCGTGGGGGGCAACTAATGAAAAACTGTTTTTT. It codes for CASSFSLSWGATNEKLFF.

V usage is TRBV7-9 and J usage is TRBJ2-1; D might be TRBD2 (6 bases). The germline CDR1 and CDR2 sequences are SEHNR and FQNEAQ (reference sequence). V dropped 3 bases and J dropped 6 bases, with 12 bases sitting between them. CDR3 length equals 14 residues. The CDR3 nucleotides read TGTGCCAGCAGCTTGTTTCCGGGGGTCAATGAGCAGTTCTTC. It encodes CASSLFPGVNEQFF.

This sequence joins TRBV7-8 and TRBJ2-7; D remains unclear. The germline CDR1 and CDR2 sequences are SGHVS and FQNEAQ. There are 16 residues in the CDR3. V was clipped by 2 bases and J by 9 bases, with 23 bases between them. The CDR3 DNA reads as TGTGCCAGCAGCTTATATCTCACCTTCATAAACGGTACGCAGTACTTC. This encodes CASSLYLTFINGTQYF.

The chain uses TRBV5-1 and TRBJ2-5; D is unclear. V was trimmed by 1 base and J by 3 bases, leaving 16 bases between them. The CDR3 is 16 residues long. Germline V CDR1 and CDR2: SGHRS, YFSETQ. CDR3 sequence reads: CASSLYDGEIKETQYF. The CDR3 region has the DNA TGCGCCAGCAGCTTGTACGACGGAGAAATAAAAGAGACCCAGTACTTC.

V usage is TRBV30 and J usage is TRBJ1-5, with 10 bases that match TRBD1. Germline lookup yields CDR1 GTSNPN and CDR2 SVGIG (reference sequence). There are 16 residues in the CDR3. The junction had 8 bases not matched to a gene; V was cut back by 3 bases and J by 3 bases. CDR3 DNA: TGTGCCTGGAGCGACAGGGACAGGGGTATCAATCAGCCCCAGCATTTT. Translating it yields CAWSDRDRGINQPQHF. Full variable domain (missing parts from reference TRBV30 and TRBJ1-5): SQTIHQWPATLVQPVGSPLSLECTVEGTSNPNLYWYRQAAGRGLQLLFYSVGIGQISSEVPQNLSASRPQDRQFILSSKKLLLSDSGFYLCAWSDRDRGINQPQHFGDGTRLSIL.

The rearrangement uses TRBV28 and TRBJ1-2; TRBD1 matches 10 bases. Germline-derived CDR1 and CDR2 are MDHEN and SYDVKM. The CDR3 sequence is 14 residues long. With 5 bases clipped from V and 4 bases from J, the junction kept 4 bases outside the gene matches. The CDR3 DNA reads as TGTGCCAGCAGTGTCCGGGACAGGGGCTATGGCTACACCTTC. This gives the protein CASSVRDRGYGYTF.

The rearrangement uses TRBV28 and TRBJ1-5, with D possibly being TRBD1 (6 bases). V was shortened by 4 bases and J by 3 bases, with 10 bases between the two germline ends. The CDR3 runs 14 residues. Germline V gene data show CDR1 as MDHEN and CDR2 as SYDVKM. Written as DNA, the CDR3 is TGTGCCAGCAGTTCCGGACAGACCAATCAGCCCCAGCATTTT. It encodes CASSSGQTNQPQHF.

V usage is TRBV28 and J usage is TRBJ1-2, with D unclear. The CDR3 totals 13 residues. The germline V gene has CDR1 MDHEN and CDR2 SYDVKM. The V end was cut by 8 bases, the J end by 8 bases, with 18 bases between. CDR3 bases: TGTGCCAGCCAAGTCCACAGCATCCCGGGCTACACCTTC. This translates into CASQVHSIPGYTF.

Comments on this clone: Other nucleotide sequences from this sample produce the same CDR3. J is TRBJ2-3 and V is TRBV18, with D maybe TRBD1 (6 bases). The CDR3 extends over 15 amino acids. Trimming removed 3 bases at V and 0 bases at J, with 10 bases between. Germline V CDR1 and CDR2: KGHSH, LQKENI. The CDR3: CASSPATGSTDTQYF. For the CDR3, the DNA is TGTGCCAGCTCACCCGCGACAGGAAGCACAGATACGCAGTATTTT.

This rearrangement joins TRBV24-1 to TRBJ2-2; 9 bases match TRBD1. The ends lost 4 bases at V and 4 bases at J; junction bases unmatched: 6. The germline gives CDR1 KGHDR, CDR2 SFDVKD. This CDR3 is built from 16 residues. The CDR3, as DNA: TGTGCCACCAGTGACCCCGGGACAGGGCTCACCGGGGAGCTGTTTTTT. The encoded protein is CATSDPGTGLTGELFF.

This clone was counted between two and nine times. The V gene is TRBV24-1, the J gene TRBJ2-1, with 12 bases identical to TRBD2. Germline V lookup: CDR1 KGHDR, CDR2 SFDVKD. The CDR3 is made up of 13 amino acids. Trimming removed 9 bases from V and 7 bases from J; junction bases left unmatched: 3. The CDR3 protein is CATGGLAGNEQFF. The CDR3 nucleotides are TGTGCCACCGGGGGACTAGCGGGTAATGAGCAGTTCTTC.

The chain recombines TRBV29-1 with TRBJ1-1; the D gene is possibly TRBD1 (5 bases). Between the trimmed V and J ends, which lost 6 bases and 6 bases, there was a span of 17 bases. The CDR3 loop spans 13 amino acids. The germline V gene encodes CDR1 SQVTM and CDR2 ANQGSEA. CDR3 DNA sequence: TGCAGCGTGAGAGCACAGGCGGAATCTGAAGCTTTCTTT. It translates to CSVRAQAESEAFF.

This chain uses TRBV3-1 (or the pseudogene TRBV3-2) with TRBJ1-1, with D maybe TRBD1 (6 bases). CDR3 length: 14 residues. Trimming stripped 6 bases from V and 6 bases from J, with 17 bases between. CDR1 and CDR2 from the germline V gene are LGHDT and YNNKEL (reference sequence). The CDR3 loop is CASSRQAPGAEAFF. The DNA of the CDR3 is TGTGCCAGCAGTCGACAGGCGCCGGGCGCTGAAGCTTTCTTT.

J is TRBJ1-6 and V is TRBV29-1; D is perhaps TRBD1 (6 bases). The CDR3 length is 12 residues. V lost 7 bases, J lost 6 bases, and 10 bases lay in between. CDR1 is SQVTM and CDR2 is ANQGSEA in the germline V gene. CDR3: CSAGEGNSPLHF. The CDR3 nucleotides read TGCAGCGCAGGGGAGGGTAATTCACCCCTCCACTTT.

The chain couples TRBV7-9 to TRBJ2-3; TRBD2 agrees at 7 bases. The germline V gene encodes CDR1 SEHNR and CDR2 FQNEAQ (reference sequence). Trimming at V came to 8 bases and at J to 0 bases, leaving 8 bases not matched to a gene. The CDR3 covers 15 residues. CDR3 in amino acids: CASRWGEGSTDTQYF. As DNA, the CDR3 is TGTGCCAGCCGGTGGGGGGAGGGGAGCACAGATACGCAGTATTTT.

This chain connects TRBV27 to TRBJ1-5, with no clear D. This CDR3 is built from 14 residues. V was cut by 6 bases and J by 3 bases, with 12 bases left in between. The V gene's germline CDR1 is MNHEY and CDR2 SMNVEV (reference sequence). The CDR3 sequence is CASSLREDNQPQHF. The CDR3 coding sequence is TGTGCCAGCAGCCTCCGGGAAGACAATCAGCCCCAGCATTTT.

The chain links TRBV5-1 to TRBJ1-2; 7 bases are shared with TRBD1. The CDR3 loop spans 15 amino acids. Germline V gene data show CDR1 as SGHRS and CDR2 as YFSETQ. The V and J ends lost 5 bases and 8 bases, in that order; junction bases with no gene match: 15. CDR3 DNA: TGCGCCAGCAGACCCGCAACTCAGACAGGGCTGGGCTACACCTTC. This sequence encodes CASRPATQTGLGYTF.

The V and J genes are TRBV2 and TRBJ2-2; D is ambiguous. This CDR3 has 14 residues. Trimming removed 5 bases from V and 1 base from J, with 8 bases in between. CDR1 SNHLY and CDR2 FYNNEI come from the germline V gene. The CDR3 region is CASSTEGNTGELFF. DNA of the CDR3: TGTGCCAGCAGTACAGAAGGGAACACCGGGGAGCTGTTTTTT.